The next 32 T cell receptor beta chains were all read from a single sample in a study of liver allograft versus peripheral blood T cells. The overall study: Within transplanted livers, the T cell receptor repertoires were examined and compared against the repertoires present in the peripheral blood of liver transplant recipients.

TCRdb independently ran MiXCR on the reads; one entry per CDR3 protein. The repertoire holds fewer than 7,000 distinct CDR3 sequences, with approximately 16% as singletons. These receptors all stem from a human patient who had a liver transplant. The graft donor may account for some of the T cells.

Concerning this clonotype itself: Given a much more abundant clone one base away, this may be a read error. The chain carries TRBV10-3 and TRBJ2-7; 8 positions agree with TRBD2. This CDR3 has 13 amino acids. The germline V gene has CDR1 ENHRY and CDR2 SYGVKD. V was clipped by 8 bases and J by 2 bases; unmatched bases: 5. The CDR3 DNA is TGTGCCATCCAAAAGCGGGAGACCTACGAGCAGTACTTC. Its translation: CAIQKRETYEQYF.

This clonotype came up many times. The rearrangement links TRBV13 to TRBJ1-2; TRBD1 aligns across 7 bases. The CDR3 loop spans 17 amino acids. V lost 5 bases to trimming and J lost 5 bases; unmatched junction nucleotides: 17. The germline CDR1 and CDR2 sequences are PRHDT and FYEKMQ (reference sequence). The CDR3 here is CASSPITGESDQYGYTF. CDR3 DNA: TGTGCCAGCAGCCCTATAACAGGGGAGTCGGACCAATATGGCTACACCTTC.

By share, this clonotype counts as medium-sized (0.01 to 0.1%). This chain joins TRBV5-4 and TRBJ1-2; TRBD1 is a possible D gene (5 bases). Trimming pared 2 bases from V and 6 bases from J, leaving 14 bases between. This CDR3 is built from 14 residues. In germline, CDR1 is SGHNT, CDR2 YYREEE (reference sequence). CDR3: CASSFGGLTDGYTF. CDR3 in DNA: TGTGCCAGCAGCTTTGGGGGATTGACGGATGGCTACACCTTC.

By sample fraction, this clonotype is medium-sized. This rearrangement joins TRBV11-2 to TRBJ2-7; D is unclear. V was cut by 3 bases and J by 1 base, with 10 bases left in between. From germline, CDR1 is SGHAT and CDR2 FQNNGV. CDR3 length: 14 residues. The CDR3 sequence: CASSFVGGSYEQYF. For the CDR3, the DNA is TGTGCCAGCAGCTTCGTCGGCGGATCCTACGAGCAGTACTTC.

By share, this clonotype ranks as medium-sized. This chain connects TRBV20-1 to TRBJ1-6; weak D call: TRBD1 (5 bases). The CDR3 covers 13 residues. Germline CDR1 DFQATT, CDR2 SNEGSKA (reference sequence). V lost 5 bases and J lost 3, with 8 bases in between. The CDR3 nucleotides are TGCAGTGCTTTGGGGGACTATAATTCACCCCTCCACTTT. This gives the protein CSALGDYNSPLHF.

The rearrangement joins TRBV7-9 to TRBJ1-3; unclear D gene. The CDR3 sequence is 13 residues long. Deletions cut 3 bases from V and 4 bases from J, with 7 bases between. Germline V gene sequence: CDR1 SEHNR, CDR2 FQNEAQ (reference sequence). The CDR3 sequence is CASSFGKGNTIYF. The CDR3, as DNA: TGTGCCAGCAGCTTCGGGAAAGGAAACACCATATATTTT.

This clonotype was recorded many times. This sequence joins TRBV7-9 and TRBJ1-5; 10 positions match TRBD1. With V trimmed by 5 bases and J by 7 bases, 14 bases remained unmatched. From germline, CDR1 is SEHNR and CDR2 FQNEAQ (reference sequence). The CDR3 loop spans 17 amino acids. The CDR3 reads CASSLGGPDRGNQPQHF. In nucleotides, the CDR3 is TGTGCCAGCAGCCTTGGTGGCCCGGACAGGGGGAACCAGCCCCAGCATTTT. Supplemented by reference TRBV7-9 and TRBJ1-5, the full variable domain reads DTGVSQNPRHKITKRGQNVTFRCDPISEHNRLYWYRQTLGQGPEFLTYFQNEAQLEKSRLLSDRFSAERPKGSFSTLEIQRTEQGDSAMYLCASSLGGPDRGNQPQHFGDGTRLSIL.

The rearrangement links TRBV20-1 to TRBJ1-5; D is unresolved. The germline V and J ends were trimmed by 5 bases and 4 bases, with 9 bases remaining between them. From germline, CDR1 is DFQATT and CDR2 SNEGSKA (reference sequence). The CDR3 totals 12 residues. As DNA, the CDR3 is TGCAGTGCTCGCCAGCAGAATCAGCCCCAGCATTTT. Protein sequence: CSARQQNQPQHF.

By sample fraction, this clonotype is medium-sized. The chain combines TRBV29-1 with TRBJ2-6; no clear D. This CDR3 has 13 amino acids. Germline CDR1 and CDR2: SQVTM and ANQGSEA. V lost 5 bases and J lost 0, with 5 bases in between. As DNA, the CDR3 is TGCAGCGTTAGGGTCTCTGGGGCCAACGTCCTGACTTTC. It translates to CSVRVSGANVLTF.

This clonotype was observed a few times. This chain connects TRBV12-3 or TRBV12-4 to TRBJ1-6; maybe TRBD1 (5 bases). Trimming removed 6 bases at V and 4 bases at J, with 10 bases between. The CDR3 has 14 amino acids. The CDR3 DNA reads TGTGCCAGCAGACCGGGGGGATATAATTCACCCCTCCACTTT. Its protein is CASRPGGYNSPLHF.

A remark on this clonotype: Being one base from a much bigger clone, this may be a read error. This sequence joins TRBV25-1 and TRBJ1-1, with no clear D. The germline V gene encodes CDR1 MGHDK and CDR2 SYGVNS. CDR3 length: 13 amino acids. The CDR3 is CASSARYGTEVFF. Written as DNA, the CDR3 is TGTGCCAGCAGTGCGCGTTATGGAACTGAAGTTTTCTTT.

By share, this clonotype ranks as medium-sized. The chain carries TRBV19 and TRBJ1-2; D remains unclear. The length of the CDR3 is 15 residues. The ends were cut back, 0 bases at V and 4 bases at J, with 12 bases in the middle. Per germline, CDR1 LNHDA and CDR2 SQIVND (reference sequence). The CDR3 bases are TGTGCCAGTAGTATAGAGTCCACCAACACCTATGGCTACACCTTC. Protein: CASSIESTNTYGYTF.

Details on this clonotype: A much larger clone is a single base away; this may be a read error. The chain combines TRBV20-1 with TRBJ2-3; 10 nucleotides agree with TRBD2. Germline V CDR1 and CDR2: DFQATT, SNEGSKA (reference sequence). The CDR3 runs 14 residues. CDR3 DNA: TGCGGTGCAACCGGGACTAGCGGCACAGATACGCAGTATTTT. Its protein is CGATGTSGTDTQYF.

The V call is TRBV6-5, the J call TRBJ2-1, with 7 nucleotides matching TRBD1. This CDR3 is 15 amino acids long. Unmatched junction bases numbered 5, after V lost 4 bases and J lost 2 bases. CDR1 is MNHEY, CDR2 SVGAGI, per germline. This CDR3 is CASSSPGTAYNEQFF. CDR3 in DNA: TGTGCCAGCAGTTCCCCCGGGACAGCCTACAATGAGCAGTTCTTC.

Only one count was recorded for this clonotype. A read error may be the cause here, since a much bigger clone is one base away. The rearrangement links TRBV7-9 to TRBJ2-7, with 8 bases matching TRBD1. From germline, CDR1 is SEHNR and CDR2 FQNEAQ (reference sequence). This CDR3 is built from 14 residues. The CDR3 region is CVSSRQGLTYEQYF. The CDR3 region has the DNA TGTGTCAGCAGCAGACAGGGGTTAACCTACGAGCAGTACTTC.

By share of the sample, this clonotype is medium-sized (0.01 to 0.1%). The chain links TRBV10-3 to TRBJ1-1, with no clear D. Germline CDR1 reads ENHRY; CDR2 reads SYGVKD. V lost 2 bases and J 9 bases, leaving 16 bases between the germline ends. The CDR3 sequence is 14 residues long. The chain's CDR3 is CAISESTKPAQAFF. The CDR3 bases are TGTGCCATCAGTGAGAGTACGAAGCCAGCCCAAGCTTTCTTT.

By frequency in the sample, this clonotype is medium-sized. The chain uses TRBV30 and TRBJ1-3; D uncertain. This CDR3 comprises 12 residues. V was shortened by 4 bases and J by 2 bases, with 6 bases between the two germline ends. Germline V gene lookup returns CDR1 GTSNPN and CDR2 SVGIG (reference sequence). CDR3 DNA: TGTGCCTGGACCGCTGCTGGAAACACCATATATTTT. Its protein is CAWTAAGNTIYF.

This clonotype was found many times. In DNA form, the CDR3 reads TGTGCCAGTACGTCGGACAGAAACTATGGCTACACCTTC. Protein: CASTSDRNYGYTF. The rearrangement uses TRBV19 and TRBJ1-2, with D perhaps matching TRBD1 (6 bases). V lost 7 bases and J lost 2, with 11 bases in between. The CDR3 totals 13 residues. CDR1 and CDR2 from the germline V gene are LNHDA and SQIVND (reference sequence).

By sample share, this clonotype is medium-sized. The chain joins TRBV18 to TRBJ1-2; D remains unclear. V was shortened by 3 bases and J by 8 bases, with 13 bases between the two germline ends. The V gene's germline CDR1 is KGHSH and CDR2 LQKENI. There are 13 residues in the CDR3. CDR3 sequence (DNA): TGTGCCAGCTCACCTCCCGGAGGCGGGGGCTACACCTTC. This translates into CASSPPGGGGYTF.

CDR3 protein: CASSEAVGHLYEQYF. The CDR3 DNA reads TGTGCCAGCAGTGAAGCAGTAGGCCATCTCTACGAGCAGTACTTC. J is TRBJ2-7 and V is TRBV6-1; D unclear. This CDR3 spans 15 amino acids. CDR1 and CDR2 (germline): MNHNS, SASEGT. Trimming pared 0 bases from V and 3 bases from J, leaving 12 bases between.

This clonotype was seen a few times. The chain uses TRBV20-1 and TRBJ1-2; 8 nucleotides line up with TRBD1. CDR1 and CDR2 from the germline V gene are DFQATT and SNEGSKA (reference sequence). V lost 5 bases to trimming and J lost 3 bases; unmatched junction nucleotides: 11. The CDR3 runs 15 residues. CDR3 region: CSAPKRQGRDYGYTF. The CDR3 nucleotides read TGCAGTGCTCCAAAGAGACAGGGGCGAGACTATGGCTACACCTTC.

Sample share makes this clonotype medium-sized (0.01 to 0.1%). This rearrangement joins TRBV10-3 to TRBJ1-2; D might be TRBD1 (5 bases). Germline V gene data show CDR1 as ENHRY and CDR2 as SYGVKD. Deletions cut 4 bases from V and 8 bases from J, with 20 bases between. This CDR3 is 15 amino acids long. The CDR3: CAISGPLAGRKGYTF. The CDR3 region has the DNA TGTGCCATCAGTGGACCTTTGGCAGGGCGCAAAGGCTACACCTTC.

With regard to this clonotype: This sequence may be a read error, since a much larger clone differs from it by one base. The CDR3 sequence: CSAGGHTGTGYTF. CDR3 nucleotide sequence: TGCAGTGCCGGAGGACATACAGGGACAGGCTACACCTTC. The rearrangement links TRBV20-1 to TRBJ1-2, with TRBD1 as a possible D gene (6 bases). The CDR3 spans 13 residues. Trimming removed 6 bases from V and 8 bases from J, with 19 bases in between. Germline V gene data show CDR1 as DFQATT and CDR2 as SNEGSKA (reference sequence).

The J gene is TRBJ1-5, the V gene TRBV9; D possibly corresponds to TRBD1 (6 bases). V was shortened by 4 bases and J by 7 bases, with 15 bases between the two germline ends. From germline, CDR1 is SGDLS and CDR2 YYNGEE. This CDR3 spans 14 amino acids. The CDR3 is CASSPEGGRQPQHF. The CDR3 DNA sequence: TGTGCCAGCAGCCCCGAGGGGGGCAGACAGCCCCAGCATTTT. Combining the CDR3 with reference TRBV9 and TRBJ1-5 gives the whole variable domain DSGVTQTPKHLITATGQRVTLRCSPRSGDLSVYWYQQSLDQGLQFLIQYYNGEERAKGNILERFSAQQFPDLHSELNLSSLELGDSALYFCASSPEGGRQPQHFGDGTRLSIL.

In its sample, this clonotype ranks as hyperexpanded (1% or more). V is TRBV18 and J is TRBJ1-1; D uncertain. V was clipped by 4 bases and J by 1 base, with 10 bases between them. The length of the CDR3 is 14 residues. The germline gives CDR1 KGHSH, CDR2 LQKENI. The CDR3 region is CASSQGKGNTEAFF. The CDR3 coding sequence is TGTGCCAGCTCACAGGGAAAGGGGAACACTGAAGCTTTCTTT.

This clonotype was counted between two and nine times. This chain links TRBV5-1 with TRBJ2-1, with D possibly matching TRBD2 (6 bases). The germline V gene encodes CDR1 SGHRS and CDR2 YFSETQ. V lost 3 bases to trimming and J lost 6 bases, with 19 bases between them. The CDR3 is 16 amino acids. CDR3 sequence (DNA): TGCGCCAGCAGCTCCACCGGGACTCCTAGTGGCAATGAGCAGTTCTTC. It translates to CASSSTGTPSGNEQFF.

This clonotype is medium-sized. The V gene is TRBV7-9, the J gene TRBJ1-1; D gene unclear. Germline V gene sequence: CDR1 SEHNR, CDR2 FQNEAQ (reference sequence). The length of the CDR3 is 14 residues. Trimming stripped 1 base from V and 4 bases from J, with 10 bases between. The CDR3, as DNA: TGTGCCAGCAGCTTAGGTCAGGTGGCCACTGAAGCTTTCTTT. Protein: CASSLGQVATEAFF.

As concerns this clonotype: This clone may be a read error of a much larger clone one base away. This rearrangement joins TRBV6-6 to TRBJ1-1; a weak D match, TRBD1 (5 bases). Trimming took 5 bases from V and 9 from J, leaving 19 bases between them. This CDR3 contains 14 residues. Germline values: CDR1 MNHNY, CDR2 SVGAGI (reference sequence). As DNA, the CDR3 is TGTGCCAGCAGTGTTCCCTGGGACGGGGAAAAAGCTTTCTTT. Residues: CASSVPWDGEKAFF.

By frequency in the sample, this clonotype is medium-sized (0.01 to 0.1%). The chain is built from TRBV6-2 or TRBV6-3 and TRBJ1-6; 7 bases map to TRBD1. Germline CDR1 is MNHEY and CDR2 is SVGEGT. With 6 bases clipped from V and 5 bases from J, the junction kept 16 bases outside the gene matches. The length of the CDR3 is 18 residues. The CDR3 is CASSPTYNQGGNNSPLHF. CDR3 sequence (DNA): TGTGCCAGCAGCCCGACCTATAACCAGGGGGGAAATAATTCACCCCTCCACTTT.

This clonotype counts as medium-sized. The CDR3 loop reads CASSPRMTAYNYGYTF. CDR3 coding DNA: TGTGCCAGCTCACCACGGATGACAGCATACAACTATGGCTACACCTTC. The chain is built from TRBV18 and TRBJ1-2; TRBD1 might be the D (5 bases). Germline V gives CDR1 KGHSH, CDR2 LQKENI. Trimming cost V 1 base and J 2 bases, with 14 bases left between them. This CDR3 has 16 residues.

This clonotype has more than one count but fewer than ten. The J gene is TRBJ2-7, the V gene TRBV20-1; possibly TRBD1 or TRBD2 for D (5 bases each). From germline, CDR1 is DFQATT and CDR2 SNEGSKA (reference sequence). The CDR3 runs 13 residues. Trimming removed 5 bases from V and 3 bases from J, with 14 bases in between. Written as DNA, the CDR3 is TGCAGTGCTCCCCTTGGGACGAACTACGAGCAGTACTTC. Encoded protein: CSAPLGTNYEQYF.

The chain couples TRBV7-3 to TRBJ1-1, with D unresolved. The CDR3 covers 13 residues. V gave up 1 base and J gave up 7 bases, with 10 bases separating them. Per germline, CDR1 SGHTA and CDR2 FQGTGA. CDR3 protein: CASSLREGGEAFF. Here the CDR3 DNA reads TGTGCCAGCAGCTTAAGGGAGGGAGGTGAAGCTTTCTTT.